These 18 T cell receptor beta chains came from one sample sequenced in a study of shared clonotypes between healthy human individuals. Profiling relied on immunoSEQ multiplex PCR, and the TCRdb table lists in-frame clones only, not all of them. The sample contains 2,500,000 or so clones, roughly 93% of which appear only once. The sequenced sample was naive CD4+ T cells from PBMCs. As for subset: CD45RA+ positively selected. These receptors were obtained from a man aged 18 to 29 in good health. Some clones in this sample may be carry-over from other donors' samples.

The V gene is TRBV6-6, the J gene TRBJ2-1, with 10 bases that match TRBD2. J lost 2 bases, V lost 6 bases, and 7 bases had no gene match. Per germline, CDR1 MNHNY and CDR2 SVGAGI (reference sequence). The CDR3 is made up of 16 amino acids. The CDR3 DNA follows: TGTGCCAGCAGGGCACCTACTAGCGGGACCTACAATGAGCAGTTCTTC. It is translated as CASRAPTSGTYNEQFF.

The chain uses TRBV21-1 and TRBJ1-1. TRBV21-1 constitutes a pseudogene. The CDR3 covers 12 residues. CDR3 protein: CASRRKNTEAFF. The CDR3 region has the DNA TGTGCCAGTAGACGCAAGAACACTGAAGCTTTCTTT.

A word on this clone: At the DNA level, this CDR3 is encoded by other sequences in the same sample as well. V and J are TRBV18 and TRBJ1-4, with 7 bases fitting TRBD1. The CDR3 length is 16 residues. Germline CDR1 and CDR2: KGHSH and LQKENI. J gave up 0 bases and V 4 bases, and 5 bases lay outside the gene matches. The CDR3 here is CASSQGQVATNEKLFF. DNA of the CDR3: TGTGCCAGCTCACAAGGACAGGTTGCAACTAATGAAAAACTGTTTTTT.

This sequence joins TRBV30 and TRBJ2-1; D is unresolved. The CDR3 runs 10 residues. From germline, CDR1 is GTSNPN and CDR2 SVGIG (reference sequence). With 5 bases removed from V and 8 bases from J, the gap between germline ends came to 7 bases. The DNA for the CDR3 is TGTGCCTGGGGGCGCGATGAGCAGTTCTTC. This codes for CAWGRDEQFF. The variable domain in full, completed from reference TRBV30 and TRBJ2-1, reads SQTIHQWPATLVQPVGSPLSLECTVEGTSNPNLYWYRQAAGRGLQLLFYSVGIGQISSEVPQNLSASRPQDRQFILSSKKLLLSDSGFYLCAWGRDEQFFGPGTRLTVL.

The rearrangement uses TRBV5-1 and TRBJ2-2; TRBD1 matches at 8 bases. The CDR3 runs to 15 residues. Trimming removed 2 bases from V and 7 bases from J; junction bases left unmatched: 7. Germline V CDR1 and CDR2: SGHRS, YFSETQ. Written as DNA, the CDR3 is TGCGCCAGCAGCTTCAGCAGGGGGCAGGGCGGGGAGCTGTTTTTT. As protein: CASSFSRGQGGELFF.

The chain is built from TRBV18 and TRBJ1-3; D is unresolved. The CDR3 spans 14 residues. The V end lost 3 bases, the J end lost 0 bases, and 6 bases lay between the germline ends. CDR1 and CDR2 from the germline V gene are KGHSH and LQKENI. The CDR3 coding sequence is TGTGCCAGCTCACCTTGGGCCTCTGGAAACACCATATATTTT. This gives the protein CASSPWASGNTIYF. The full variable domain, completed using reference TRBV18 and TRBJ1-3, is NAGVMQNPRHLVRRRGQEARLRCSPMKGHSHVYWYRQLPEEGLKFMVYLQKENIIDESGMPKERFSAEFPKEGPSILRIQQVVRGDSAAYFCASSPWASGNTIYFGEGSWLTVV.

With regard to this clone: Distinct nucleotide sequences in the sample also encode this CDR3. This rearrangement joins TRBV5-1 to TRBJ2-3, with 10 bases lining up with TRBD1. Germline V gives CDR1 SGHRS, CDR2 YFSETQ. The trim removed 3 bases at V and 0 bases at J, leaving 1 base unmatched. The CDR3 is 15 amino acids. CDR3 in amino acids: CASSSTGGSTDTQYF. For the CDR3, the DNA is TGCGCCAGCAGCTCGACAGGGGGCAGCACAGATACGCAGTATTTT.

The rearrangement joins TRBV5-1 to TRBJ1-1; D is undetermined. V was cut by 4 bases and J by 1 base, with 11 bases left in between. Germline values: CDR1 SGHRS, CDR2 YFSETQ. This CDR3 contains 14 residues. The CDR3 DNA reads TGCGCCAGCAGCAGCTATCCCCAGAACACTGAAGCTTTCTTT. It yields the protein CASSSYPQNTEAFF.

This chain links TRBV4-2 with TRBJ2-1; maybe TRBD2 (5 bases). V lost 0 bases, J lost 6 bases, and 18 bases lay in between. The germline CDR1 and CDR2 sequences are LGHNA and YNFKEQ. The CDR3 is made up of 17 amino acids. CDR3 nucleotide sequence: TGTGCCAGCAGCCAAGAGGGTTTGGCTACTAGTTCCAATGAGCAGTTCTTC. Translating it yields CASSQEGLATSSNEQFF.

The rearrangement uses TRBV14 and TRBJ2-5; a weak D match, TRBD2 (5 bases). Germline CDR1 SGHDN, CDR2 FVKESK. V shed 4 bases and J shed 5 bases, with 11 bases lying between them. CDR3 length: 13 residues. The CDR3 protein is CASSLIGGETQYF. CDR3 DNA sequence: TGTGCCAGCAGCCTCATCGGCGGGGAGACCCAGTACTTC.

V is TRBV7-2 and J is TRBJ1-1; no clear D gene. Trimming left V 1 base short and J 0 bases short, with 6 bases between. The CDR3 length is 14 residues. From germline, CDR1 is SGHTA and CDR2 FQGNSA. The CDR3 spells CASSLVNMNTEAFF. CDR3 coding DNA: TGTGCCAGCAGCTTAGTCAACATGAACACTGAAGCTTTCTTT.

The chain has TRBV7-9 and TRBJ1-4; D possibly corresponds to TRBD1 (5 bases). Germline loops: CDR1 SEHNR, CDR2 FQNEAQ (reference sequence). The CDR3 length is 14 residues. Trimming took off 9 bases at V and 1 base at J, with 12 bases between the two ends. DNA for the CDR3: TGTGCCAGTAGACAGTTCCAAACTAATGAAAAACTGTTTTTT. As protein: CASRQFQTNEKLFF.

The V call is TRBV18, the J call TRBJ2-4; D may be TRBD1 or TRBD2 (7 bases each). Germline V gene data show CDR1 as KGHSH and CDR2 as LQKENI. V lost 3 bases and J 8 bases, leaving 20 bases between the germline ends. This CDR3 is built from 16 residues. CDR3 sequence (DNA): TGTGCCAGCTCACCCAGCTTGGGAGGGGGCGCAGACATTCAGTACTTC. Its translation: CASSPSLGGGADIQYF.

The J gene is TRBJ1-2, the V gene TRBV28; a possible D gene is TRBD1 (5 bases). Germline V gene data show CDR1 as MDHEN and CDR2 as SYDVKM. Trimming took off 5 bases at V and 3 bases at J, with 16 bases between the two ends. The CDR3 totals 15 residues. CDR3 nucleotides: TGTGCCAGCAGTCCTGCGGGGGGACCATACTATGGCTACACCTTC. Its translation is CASSPAGGPYYGYTF.

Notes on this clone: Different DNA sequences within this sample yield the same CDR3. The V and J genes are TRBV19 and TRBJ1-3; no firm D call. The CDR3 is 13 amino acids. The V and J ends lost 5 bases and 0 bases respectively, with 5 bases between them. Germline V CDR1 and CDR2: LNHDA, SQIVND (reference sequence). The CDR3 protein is CASSRGSGNTIYF. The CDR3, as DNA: TGTGCCAGTAGTCGGGGCTCTGGAAACACCATATATTTT. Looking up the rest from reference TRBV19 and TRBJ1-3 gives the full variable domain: DGGITQSPKYLFRKEGQNVTLSCEQNLNHDAMYWYRQDPGQGLRLIYYSQIVNDFQKGDIAEGYSVSREKKESFPLTVTSAQKNPTAFYLCASSRGSGNTIYFGEGSWLTVV.

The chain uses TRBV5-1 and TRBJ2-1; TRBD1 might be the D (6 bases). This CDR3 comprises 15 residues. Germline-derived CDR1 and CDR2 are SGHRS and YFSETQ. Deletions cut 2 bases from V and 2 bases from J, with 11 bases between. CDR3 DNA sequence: TGCGCCAGCAGCTTCACAGGACAGACCTACAATGAGCAGTTCTTC. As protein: CASSFTGQTYNEQFF.

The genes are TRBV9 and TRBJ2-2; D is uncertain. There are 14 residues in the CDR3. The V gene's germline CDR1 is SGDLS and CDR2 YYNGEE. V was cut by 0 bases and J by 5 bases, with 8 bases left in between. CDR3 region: CASSVEEGTGELFF. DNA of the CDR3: TGTGCCAGCAGCGTAGAGGAAGGGACCGGGGAGCTGTTTTTT.

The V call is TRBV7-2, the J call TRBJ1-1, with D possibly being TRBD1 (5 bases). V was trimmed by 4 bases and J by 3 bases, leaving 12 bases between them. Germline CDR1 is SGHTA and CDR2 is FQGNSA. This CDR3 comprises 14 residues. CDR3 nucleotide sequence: TGTGCCAGCAGCTATCTCAGGGTGGACACTGAAGCTTTCTTT. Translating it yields CASSYLRVDTEAFF.